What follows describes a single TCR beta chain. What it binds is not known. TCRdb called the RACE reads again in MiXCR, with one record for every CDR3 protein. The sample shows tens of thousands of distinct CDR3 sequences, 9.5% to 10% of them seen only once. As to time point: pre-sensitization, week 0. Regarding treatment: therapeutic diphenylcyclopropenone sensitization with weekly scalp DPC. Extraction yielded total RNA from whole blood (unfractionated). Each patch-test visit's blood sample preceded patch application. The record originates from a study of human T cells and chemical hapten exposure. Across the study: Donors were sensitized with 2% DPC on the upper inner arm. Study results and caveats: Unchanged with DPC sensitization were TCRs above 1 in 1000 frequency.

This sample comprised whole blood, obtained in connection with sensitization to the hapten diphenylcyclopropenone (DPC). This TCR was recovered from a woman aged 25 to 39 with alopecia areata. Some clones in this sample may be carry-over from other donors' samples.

DNA for the CDR3: TGTGCCAGCAGCCAAGAATTTTCCGGGGGCACACGCACAGATACGCAGTATTTT. Protein product: CASSQEFSGGTRTDTQYF. The V call is TRBV4-2, the J call TRBJ2-3; TRBD1 or TRBD2 may be the D gene (6 bases each). The V end was cut by 0 bases, the J end by 1 base, with 17 bases between. The CDR3 spans 18 residues. Germline V gene sequence: CDR1 LGHNA, CDR2 YNFKEQ.